A selection of T cell receptor beta chains follows, all from one sample in a study of T cell changes during pregnancy in multiple sclerosis. Sequenced by immunoSEQ multiplex PCR; TCRdb stores in-frame clones only, minus some. The sample contains 60,000 or so clones, 75% to 90% of which appear only once. The material was peripheral blood, obtained in the first trimester of pregnancy. The receptors shown here come from a female donor in good health, enrolled as a control in a pregnancy study. Each CDR3 is given with its conserved first and last residue. A D gene is named only where the DNA matches it firmly. Size is omitted from some rows. Given values are once, few, many or a class for expanded clones.

TRBJ2-5	TRBD2	NA	TRBV25-1	TGTGCCAGCAGTGAATTGGCTAGCGGGGGGGAAAAGACCCAGTACTTC	CASSELASGGEKTQYF
TRBJ1-1	NA	NA	TRBV9	TGTGCCAGCAGCGTAGCTACGGGTAACACTGAAGCTTTCTTT	CASSVATGNTEAFF
TRBJ1-2	TRBD1	NA	TRBV20-1	TGCAGTGGGACAGGGGACTATGGCTACACCTTC	CSGTGDYGYTF
TRBJ2-4	TRBD2	NA	TRBV4-2	TGTGCCAGCAGCCAAGATTACAGCGGGGGGGCAGGCAAAAACATTCAGTACTTC	CASSQDYSGGAGKNIQYF
TRBJ1-6	NA	NA	TRBV7-2	TGTGCCAGCAGCCCAAGGCCGACTACGGTTTCACCCCTCCACTTT	CASSPRPTTVSPLHF
TRBJ1-1	NA	NA	TRBV19	TGTGCCAGTAGTATTCCTTTGGTAGAGAACACTGAAGCTTTCTTT	CASSIPLVENTEAFF
TRBJ2-7	NA	NA	TRBV7-2	TGTGCCAGCAGACAACAGGGGACAGCGGGGGTTGAGCAGTACTTC	CASRQQGTAGVEQYF
TRBJ2-1	TRBD2	once	TRBV2	TGTGCCAGCAGTCTAGCGGGCGGACGCAATGAGCAGTTCTTC	CASSLAGGRNEQFF
TRBJ1-6	NA	NA	TRBV15	TGTGCCACCAGCCGGAAGGGCCGGGGATTTGATAATTCACCCCTCCACTTT	CATSRKGRGFDNSPLHF
TRBJ1-5	NA	NA	TRBV13	TGTGCCAGCAGCTTGGGGGGGCGCCAGCCCCAGCATTTT	CASSLGGRQPQHF
TRBJ2-1	TRBD2	NA	TRBV30	TGTGCCTGGGGACGACTAGCGGGGCCCTACAATGAGCAGTTCTTC	CAWGRLAGPYNEQFF
TRBJ2-7	NA	NA	TRBV6-6	TGTGCCAGCGGACGGGAGAACCTGTACGAGCAGTACTTC	CASGRENLYEQYF
TRBJ1-3	TRBD1	NA	TRBV10-1	TGCGCCAGCAGTCATCGGGGACAGCTCTCTGGAAACACCATATATTTT	CASSHRGQLSGNTIYF
TRBJ1-4	TRBD1	NA	TRBV7-8	TGTGCCAGCAGGCGCGTGGGACAGAGTAATGAAAAACTGTTTTTT	CASRRVGQSNEKLFF
TRBJ1-4	TRBD1	NA	TRBV5-4	TGTGCCAGCAGCCTCCACCGGGACAGGGGCTCAACTAATGAAAAACTGTTTTTT	CASSLHRDRGSTNEKLFF
TRBJ2-1	NA	NA	TRBV14	TGTGCCAGCAGCCAGGACCGTCACAGGGCCTACAATGAGCAGTTCTTC	CASSQDRHRAYNEQFF
TRBJ2-3	TRBD2	NA	TRBV4-1	TGCGCCAGCAGCCAAAGAACTAGCGGGGGGGGCACAGATACGCAGTATTTT	CASSQRTSGGGTDTQYF
TRBJ1-5	NA	NA	TRBV27	TGTGCCAGCGCCGGGTCCTTCGTTTCGCCCCAGCATTTT	CASAGSFVSPQHF
TRBJ1-6	TRBD1	once	TRBV19	TGTGCCAGTAGTGGCCAGGGGGATAATTCACCCCTCCACTTT	CASSGQGDNSPLHF
TRBJ2-5	TRBD1	NA	TRBV7-3	TGTGCCAGCAGCTACCAGGGGGCTCAAGAGACCCAGTACTTC	CASSYQGAQETQYF
TRBJ1-6	TRBD1	few	TRBV10-3	TGTGCCATCAGGGAAAAGGGACAGATATCACCCCTCCACTTT	CAIREKGQISPLHF
TRBJ1-1	NA	once	TRBV7-9	TGTGCCAGCAGCTTAGCGCAACGGGGAACTGAAGCTTTCTTT	CASSLAQRGTEAFF
TRBJ1-1	NA	once	TRBV6-1	TGTGCCAGCAGTGAAGTGGACACACAGAACACTGAAGCTTTCTTT	CASSEVDTQNTEAFF
TRBJ1-1	NA	once	TRBV9	TGTGCCAGCAGCGTAGAGGGGATGAACACTGAAGCTTTCTTT	CASSVEGMNTEAFF
TRBJ2-4	TRBD1	NA	TRBV7-9	TGTGCCAGCAGCTCCCCGCGAGGGGGCAGTGACATTCAGTACTTC	CASSSPRGGSDIQYF
TRBJ2-7	NA	NA	TRBV2	TGTGCCAGCAGCGCCCCGAGGGGGGGCTACGAGCAGTACTTC	CASSAPRGGYEQYF
TRBJ2-1	NA	NA	TRBV5-1	TGCGCCAGCAGCTTCCAGGGACAAAATGAGCAGTTCTTC	CASSFQGQNEQFF
TRBJ1-1	NA	NA	TRBV14	TGTGCCAGCAGCCCTTGGGGGGGGAACACTGAAGCTTTCTTT	CASSPWGGNTEAFF
TRBJ2-7	NA	NA	TRBV11-2	TGTGCCAGCAGCCCCTATCGGGGGAGAATCTACGAGCAGTACTTC	CASSPYRGRIYEQYF
TRBJ1-3	NA	few	TRBV9	TGTGCCAGCAGCGTAGATGCGGGGCGGCTCTCTGGAAACACCATATATTTT	CASSVDAGRLSGNTIYF
TRBJ1-1	TRBD1	NA	TRBV27	TGTGCCAGCAGTACCATGACAGGGGGCGACACTGAAGCTTTCTTT	CASSTMTGGDTEAFF
TRBJ1-1	TRBD1	NA	TRBV6-6	TGTGCCAGCAAAGGATACGGACAGGGGGACACTGAAGCTTTCTTT	CASKGYGQGDTEAFF
TRBJ2-1	NA	NA	TRBV5-1	TGCGCCAGCAGCTTGGATCTAGAATACAATGAGCAGTTCTTC	CASSLDLEYNEQFF
TRBJ2-2	NA	once	TRBV9	TGTGCCAGCACCGGGGGGAACACCGGGGAGCTGTTTTTT	CASTGGNTGELFF
TRBJ1-6	NA	NA	TRBV7-9	TGTGCCAGCAGCACTAACGACAGGTCTTATAATTCACCCCTCCACTTT	CASSTNDRSYNSPLHF
TRBJ2-3	TRBD1	NA	TRBV11-2	TGTGCCAGCAGGACAGGGGCGAACACAGATACGCAGTATTTT	CASRTGANTDTQYF
TRBJ1-6	TRBD1	NA	TRBV19	TGTGCCAGTAGTACGGACGTCGGGACAGCTAATTCACCCCTCCACTTT	CASSTDVGTANSPLHF
TRBJ2-7	TRBD2	NA	TRBV11-2	TGTGCCAGCAGCTTAAGGGACTATGACGAGCAGTACTTC	CASSLRDYDEQYF
TRBJ2-7	NA	NA	TRBV7-9	TGTGCCAGCAGCTTAGGGGAACAGGGAGCCGAGCAGTACTTC	CASSLGEQGAEQYF
TRBJ2-7	TRBD1	once	TRBV7-9	TGTGCCAGCAGCTTAGACCTAGGACAGGGGTCGTACTTC	CASSLDLGQGSYF
TRBJ1-6	NA	NA	TRBV27	TGTGCCAGCAGTTTATCCCCCCGACACCAGCGGCTTTATAATTCACCCCTCCACTTT	CASSLSPRHQRLYNSPLHF
TRBJ2-1	TRBD1	NA	TRBV4-3	TGCGCCAGCAGCCAACAATCGAGAGGGGGACAGGACTACAATGAGCAGTTCTTC	CASSQQSRGGQDYNEQFF
TRBJ1-1	NA	few	TRBV30	TGTGCCTGGAGTGTACGGGGGACTGAAGCTTTCTTT	CAWSVRGTEAFF
TRBJ1-5	NA	NA	TRBV14	TGTGCCAGCAGCCAAGTTCAGAATCAGCCCCAGCATTTT	CASSQVQNQPQHF
TRBJ1-5	NA	NA	TRBV28	TGTGCCAGCACCCCATCTATGGGGGCCGTTGCGGCCCAGCATTTT	CASTPSMGAVAAQHF
TRBJ2-7	NA	NA	TRBV30	TGTGCCTGGAGTGTATCCCTGTACTACGAGCAGTACTTC	CAWSVSLYYEQYF
TRBJ2-2	TRBD2	NA	TRBV7-6	TGTGCCAGCAGCTCCCGCGGGGGGGCGAACACCGGGGAGCTGTTTTTT	CASSSRGGANTGELFF
TRBJ1-5	TRBD1	NA	TRBV4-2	TGTGCCAGCAGCCGGGTGGACAGGGGAGGCCAGCCCCAGCATTTT	CASSRVDRGGQPQHF
TRBJ1-2	NA	NA	TRBV7-2	TGTGCCAGCAGCTTAGTACGTGGCAGAAGCTACACCTTC	CASSLVRGRSYTF
TRBJ1-2	TRBD1	NA	TRBV30	TGTGCCTGGAAGGGGACAGCCTATGGCTACACCTTC	CAWKGTAYGYTF
TRBJ1-1	NA	NA	TRBV27	TGTGCCAGCAGTTTGCTCCCGGGGACTGAAGCTTTCTTT	CASSLLPGTEAFF
TRBJ2-1	TRBD1	NA	TRBV2	TGTGCCAGCGAAGGGACAGCAGCGTACAATGAGCAGTTCTTC	CASEGTAAYNEQFF
TRBJ1-6	NA	NA	TRBV2	TGTGCCAGCAGCGTTAGCAATTCACCCCTCCACTTT	CASSVSNSPLHF
TRBJ2-6	NA	NA	TRBV18	TGTGCCAGCTCACCGGCCAGCCTAGGCTCTGGGGCCAACGTCCTGACTTTC	CASSPASLGSGANVLTF